A single sample gave rise to the 27 T cell receptor beta chains below, sequenced in a study of T-cell reconstitution after alpha-beta-depleted transplantation in children. Researchers prepared the TCRbeta library using unique molecular identifiers, the study reports. TCRdb reanalysed the PCR reads using MiXCR and keeps one entry per CDR3 protein. Of 400,000 to 550,000 distinct CDR3 sequences listed, roughly a tenth are singletons. The sample in question was PBMCs, obtained before TCRalphabeta/CD19-depleted stem cell transplant. These receptors originate from a child aged 2 to 9 with inherited bone marrow failure, due to receive a stem cell transplant.

This clonotype came up many times. CDR3 nucleotide sequence: TGTGCCAGCAGTAGACCGGGACTGAACTATGGCTACACCTTC. The encoded protein is CASSRPGLNYGYTF. The chain combines TRBV6-1 with TRBJ1-2, with D maybe TRBD1 (5 bases). This CDR3 is 14 amino acids long. The V gene's germline CDR1 is MNHNS and CDR2 SASEGT. V was trimmed by 5 bases and J by 2 bases, leaving 12 bases between them.

This clonotype has more than one count but fewer than ten. The chain combines TRBV10-3 with TRBJ2-3; maybe TRBD1 (5 bases). The CDR3 runs to 14 residues. Germline V gene lookup returns CDR1 ENHRY and CDR2 SYGVKD. V shed 8 bases and J shed 4 bases, with 16 bases lying between them. The CDR3 coding sequence is TGTGCCATCGGGGCAGGAGTTGGTCCAGATACGCAGTATTTT. Protein: CAIGAGVGPDTQYF.

This clonotype showed up many times. The chain combines TRBV6-2 or TRBV6-3 with TRBJ2-1, with 14 positions matching TRBD2. CDR3 length: 20 residues. Per germline, CDR1 MNHEY and CDR2 SVGEGT. The V and J ends lost 1 base and 1 base, in that order; junction bases with no gene match: 9. As DNA, the CDR3 is TGTGCCAGCAGTTACTTTGGGACTAGCGGGAGCCCAAGATCCTACAATGAGCAGTTCTTC. Protein: CASSYFGTSGSPRSYNEQFF.

The chain uses TRBV19 and TRBJ1-1; possible D gene TRBD1, 6 bases. V dropped 4 bases and J dropped 4 bases, with 10 bases sitting between them. This CDR3 has 13 residues. Looked up from germline, CDR1 is LNHDA and CDR2 is SQIVND (reference sequence). CDR3 protein: CASSTTGSTEAFF. In DNA, the CDR3 is TGTGCCAGTAGTACGACAGGTAGCACTGAAGCTTTCTTT.

In this sample, this clonotype turned up a few times. The chain is built from TRBV27 and TRBJ2-7, with 8 bases lining up with TRBD2. The J segment lost 1 base and the V segment lost 3 bases, leaving 11 bases of the junction unmatched. The V gene's germline CDR1 is MNHEY and CDR2 SMNVEV (reference sequence). The CDR3 has 17 amino acids. In DNA form, the CDR3 reads TGTGCCAGCAGTTTGACGGCACTAGCGGCGAAATCCTACGAGCAGTACTTC. Its protein is CASSLTALAAKSYEQYF.

This clonotype was seen repeatedly, ten times or more. This rearrangement joins TRBV29-1 to TRBJ2-5, with a weak D call TRBD1 (7 bases). In germline, CDR1 is SQVTM, CDR2 ANQGSEA. With 3 bases removed from V and 4 bases from J, the gap between germline ends came to 15 bases. The CDR3 is made up of 14 amino acids. CDR3 residues: CSVDATGRLETQYF. The CDR3 DNA sequence: TGCAGCGTTGACGCGACAGGGAGGTTAGAGACCCAGTACTTC.

The chain carries TRBV19 and TRBJ2-1, with D hard to call. The V and J ends lost 3 bases and 10 bases respectively, with 13 bases between them. Germline V gene lookup returns CDR1 LNHDA and CDR2 SQIVND (reference sequence). This CDR3 contains 13 residues. This CDR3 reads CASSMAENGEQFF. DNA of the CDR3: TGTGCCAGTAGTATGGCTGAAAATGGAGAGCAGTTCTTC.

This clonotype showed up many times. The V and J genes are TRBV12-3 or TRBV12-4 and TRBJ2-7; perhaps TRBD2 as D (5 bases). The CDR3 spans 14 residues. V was clipped by 5 bases and J by 0 bases, with 11 bases between them. The CDR3 DNA sequence: TGTGCCAGCAGTCGGACTGTGGTCTCCTACGAGCAGTACTTC. This sequence encodes CASSRTVVSYEQYF.

In this sample, this clonotype turned up a few times. V usage is TRBV19 and J usage is TRBJ2-1, with D perhaps TRBD2 (6 bases). Per the germline V gene, CDR1 is LNHDA and CDR2 is SQIVND (reference sequence). The CDR3 is made up of 15 amino acids. The V gene lost 7 bases and the J gene lost 0 bases, with 13 bases spanning the gap. CDR3 region: CASTTPGSSYNEQFF. The DNA for the CDR3 is TGTGCCAGTACGACTCCCGGGAGCTCCTACAATGAGCAGTTCTTC. The full variable domain, in which reference TRBV19 and TRBJ2-1 provide the parts outside the CDR3, is DGGITQSPKYLFRKEGQNVTLSCEQNLNHDAMYWYRQDPGQGLRLIYYSQIVNDFQKGDIAEGYSVSREKKESFPLTVTSAQKNPTAFYLCASTTPGSSYNEQFFGPGTRLTVL.

Ten or more counts support this clonotype. This chain connects TRBV10-2 to TRBJ2-7; weak D call: TRBD2 (5 bases). Trimming left V 4 bases short and J 0 bases short, with 7 bases between. This CDR3 region has 13 residues. Germline CDR1 WSHSY, CDR2 SAAADI. CDR3 in DNA: TGCGCCAGCAGTGTCGGGGACTCCTACGAGCAGTACTTC. It specifies CASSVGDSYEQYF.

The chain employs TRBV12-1 and TRBJ2-2. TRBV12-1 counts as a pseudogene. This CDR3 is built from 14 residues. Here the CDR3 DNA reads TGTGCCAGCAGCTTTGGGGTCTTGACCGGGGTGCTGTTTTTT. Encoded protein: CASSFGVLTGVLFF.

This clonotype was counted many times. The rearrangement joins TRBV28 to TRBJ1-1, with a tentative D call TRBD1 (6 bases). The CDR3 spans 14 residues. CDR1 is MDHEN and CDR2 is SYDVKM in the germline V gene. V shed 5 bases and J shed 0 bases, with 10 bases lying between them. The DNA for the CDR3 is TGTGCCAGCAGTCACAGGGTCATGAACACTGAAGCTTTCTTT. As protein: CASSHRVMNTEAFF.

This clonotype was recorded a few times. The chain carries TRBV7-2 and TRBJ2-3, with unresolved D. The CDR3 sequence is 12 residues long. V was trimmed by 5 bases and J by 7 bases, leaving 10 bases between them. Germline assignment: CDR1 SGHTA and CDR2 FQGNSA. CDR3 residues: CASSEYSNTQYF. CDR3 nucleotide sequence: TGTGCCAGCAGCGAATACTCTAATACGCAGTATTTT.

This clonotype has ten or more counts. The CDR3 DNA sequence: TGCGCCAGCAGCTTAGGGGACAGGTATCGAGAGACCCAGTACTTC. Residues: CASSLGDRYRETQYF. The J gene is TRBJ2-5, the V gene TRBV5-1; 8 bases are a match to TRBD1. The trim removed 2 bases at V and 4 bases at J, leaving 7 bases unmatched. The CDR3 contains 15 residues. Germline CDR1 is SGHRS and CDR2 is YFSETQ.

This clonotype was found many times. The chain employs TRBV20-1 and TRBJ2-3; no reliable D call. The length of the CDR3 is 12 residues. Germline V gives CDR1 DFQATT, CDR2 SNEGSKA (reference sequence). The germline V and J ends were trimmed by 5 bases and 2 bases, with 8 bases remaining between them. The CDR3 DNA is TGCAGTGCTCCAGTCCTCACAGATACGCAGTATTTT. Amino acid sequence: CSAPVLTDTQYF.

This clonotype was counted at least ten times. This sequence joins TRBV9 and TRBJ2-1; tentative D call: TRBD2 (6 bases). CDR1 is SGDLS, CDR2 YYNGEE, per germline. The V end lost 0 bases, the J end lost 6 bases, and 25 bases lay between the germline ends. CDR3 length equals 19 residues. The CDR3, as DNA: TGTGCCAGCAGCGTAGAGAGCCCCCGGGTAGCGGTCAGACGCAATGAGCAGTTCTTC. This encodes CASSVESPRVAVRRNEQFF.

This clonotype was detected ten times or more. The V call is TRBV9, the J call TRBJ2-6; D gene uncertain. In germline, CDR1 is SGDLS, CDR2 YYNGEE. Trimming took 0 bases from V and 0 from J, leaving 13 bases between them. The CDR3 has 18 residues. The CDR3 here is CASSVGGIPPSGANVLTF. The CDR3 DNA sequence: TGTGCCAGCAGCGTAGGGGGAATTCCTCCCTCTGGGGCCAACGTCCTGACTTTC.

This clonotype has at least ten counts. The chain links TRBV28 to TRBJ2-1, with 12 nucleotides matching TRBD2. V was clipped by 3 bases and J by 7 bases; unmatched bases: 7. CDR1 is MDHEN, CDR2 SYDVKM, per germline. The CDR3 consists of 16 residues. This chain's CDR3 is CASSFLAGGGGNEQFF. The DNA of the CDR3 is TGTGCCAGCAGTTTTCTAGCGGGAGGGGGGGGGAATGAGCAGTTCTTC. Full variable domain (missing parts from reference TRBV28 and TRBJ2-1): DVKVTQSSRYLVKRTGEKVFLECVQDMDHENMFWYRQDPGLGLRLIYFSYDVKMKEKGDIPEGYSVSREKKERFSLILESASTNQTSMYLCASSFLAGGGGNEQFFGPGTRLTVL.

The sample holds many counts of this clonotype. The genes are TRBV5-6 and TRBJ1-2, with D unresolved. Germline values: CDR1 SGHDT, CDR2 YYEEEE. The CDR3 is made up of 13 amino acids. With 1 base removed from V and 7 bases from J, the gap between germline ends came to 11 bases. Here the CDR3 reads CASSLPSPFGYTF. DNA of the CDR3: TGTGCCAGCAGCTTGCCATCCCCATTTGGCTACACCTTC.

The gene calls are TRBV30 and TRBJ2-2, with no clear D. The V gene's germline CDR1 is GTSNPN and CDR2 SVGIG (reference sequence). The germline V and J ends were trimmed by 2 bases and 7 bases, with 8 bases remaining between them. The CDR3 spans 12 residues. The CDR3 DNA follows: TGTGCCTGGAGTAGCCTTGACGGGGAGCTGTTTTTT. Translating gives CAWSSLDGELFF.

Regarding this clonotype: Being one base from a much bigger clone, this may be a read error. Here the CDR3 reads CARTERREFEQYF. The CDR3 DNA is TGTGCCAGAACCGAACGGCGGGAGTTTGAGCAGTACTTC. J is TRBJ2-7 and V is TRBV2; 7 nucleotides align to TRBD2. V gave up 9 bases and J gave up 7 bases; unmatched junction bases: 12. The CDR3 consists of 13 residues. CDR1 is SNHLY and CDR2 is FYNNEI in the germline V gene.

The rearrangement links TRBV3-1 to TRBJ2-5, with TRBD2 identical over 8 bases. J gave up 6 bases and V 4 bases, and 13 bases lay outside the gene matches. CDR1 and CDR2 from the germline V gene are LGHDT and YNNKEL (reference sequence). CDR3 length equals 16 residues. The CDR3 loop reads CASSPRLRGRFQTQYF. The CDR3 nucleotides read TGTGCCAGCAGCCCCCGACTCCGCGGGAGGTTCCAGACCCAGTACTTC.

This clonotype came up many times. The chain couples TRBV7-9 to TRBJ2-1, with unresolved D. The CDR3 is 12 residues long. Trimming pared 1 base from V and 10 bases from J, leaving 8 bases between. Germline V CDR1 and CDR2: SEHNR, FQNEAQ (reference sequence). CDR3 sequence: CASSLVAIEQFF. DNA of the CDR3: TGTGCCAGCAGCTTAGTGGCTATAGAGCAGTTCTTC.

This clonotype was detected ten times or more. V gene TRBV4-3 combines with J gene TRBJ2-3, with D unclear. Germline CDR1 LGHNA, CDR2 YSLEER. The V gene lost 2 bases and the J gene lost 5 bases, with 5 bases spanning the gap. The length of the CDR3 is 12 residues. In nucleotides, the CDR3 is TGCGCCAGCAGCCAATGGGGAGATACGCAGTATTTT. Its protein product is CASSQWGDTQYF.

This clonotype has just a few counts. The V call is TRBV6-2 or TRBV6-3, the J call TRBJ1-2; D call uncertain. Germline CDR1 reads MNHEY; CDR2 reads SVGEGT. The CDR3 sequence is 15 residues long. Between the trimmed V and J ends, which lost 1 base and 8 bases, there was a span of 17 bases. CDR3 sequence reads: CASSYLVRTSDGYTF. CDR3 sequence (DNA): TGTGCCAGCAGTTACTTGGTACGGACTTCAGACGGCTACACCTTC.

This chain connects TRBV3-1 to TRBJ2-2, with unresolved D. With 1 base removed from V and 3 bases from J, the gap between germline ends came to 6 bases. The CDR3 is made up of 14 amino acids. Germline CDR1 is LGHDT and CDR2 is YNNKEL (reference sequence). CDR3 region: CASSQGGDTGELFF. CDR3 nucleotide sequence: TGTGCCAGCAGCCAAGGCGGCGACACCGGGGAGCTGTTTTTT.

This clonotype was seen repeatedly, ten times or more. The chain carries TRBV28 and TRBJ1-1; D perhaps matches TRBD1 (5 bases). The CDR3 extends over 15 amino acids. Germline V lookup: CDR1 MDHEN, CDR2 SYDVKM. Trimming removed 5 bases at V and 5 bases at J, with 18 bases between. The CDR3 loop reads CASSLPGSGMTEAFF. CDR3 DNA: TGTGCCAGCAGTCTTCCAGGGTCGGGAATGACTGAAGCTTTCTTT.